This is a list of T cell receptor beta chains from one sample in a study of blood T cell repertoires in COVID-19. TCRdb keeps only in-frame clones here, not all; method: immunoSEQ multiplex PCR. The table lists about 210,000 clones, approximately 85% of them singletons, with approximately 2.3% in the top ten. Specimen: peripheral blood. The receptors originated from a woman in her seventies with COVID-19, enrolled during active disease. Both conserved end residues are part of each CDR3. Fields, in order: J gene, D gene, V gene, clone size, CDR3 DNA, CDR3 protein. D genes are given only for firm matches. Expanded clones get a size class; other rows say once, few or many, or leave the size out.

TRBJ2-7 | NA | TRBV5-1 | NA | TGCGCCAGCAGTAGGGTTTCGAGACTAGAGGGCTACGAGCAGTACTTC | CASSRVSRLEGYEQYF
TRBJ2-2 | TRBD2 | TRBV13 | NA | TGTGCCAGCAGCTATCGACCTAGCGGGAGAGCTGGGGAGCTGTTTTTT | CASSYRPSGRAGELFF
TRBJ1-5 | NA | TRBV7-6 | few | TGTGCCAGCAGCAAGGTCCCCGGGGGCAATCAGCCCCAGCATTTT | CASSKVPGGNQPQHF
TRBJ1-4 | NA | TRBV19 | NA | TGTGCCAGTAGTAGCGGGACGGCTGCTAATGAAAAACTGTTTTTT | CASSSGTAANEKLFF
TRBJ1-1 | NA | TRBV12-2 | NA | TGTGCAAGTCGCTTAGGCAGGGACAGGGGAACTGAAGCTTTCTTT | CASRLGRDRGTEAFF
TRBJ1-2 | TRBD1 | TRBV6-5 | NA | TGTGCCAGCAGGATACAGGGGGCGGGCTATGGCTACACCTTC | CASRIQGAGYGYTF
TRBJ2-7 | TRBD1 | TRBV7-3 | NA | TGTGCCAGCAGCGAGGGACAGGGGGCTTCGGTTCAGTACTTC | CASSEGQGASVQYF
TRBJ1-6 | TRBD1 | TRBV5-8 | NA | TGTGCCAGCAGCCCGGGACAGACGTATAATTCACCCCTCCACTTT | CASSPGQTYNSPLHF
TRBJ1-2 | NA | TRBV5-6 | NA | TGTGCCAGCAGCTTTTCCAGTATCAACTATGGCTACACCTTC | CASSFSSINYGYTF
TRBJ1-2 | TRBD1 | TRBV10-3 | NA | TGTGCCATCAGTGCAATGGAGGGGGCGCGTGGCTACACCTTC | CAISAMEGARGYTF
TRBJ1-5 | NA | TRBV19 | NA | TGTGCCAGTAGTGGAGGACAGCTTAATCAGCCCCAGCATTTT | CASSGGQLNQPQHF
TRBJ1-1 | NA | TRBV27 | NA | TGTGCCAGCAGGCCAGGCGACAGAGAGTCCGGTGAAGCTTTCTTT | CASRPGDRESGEAFF
TRBJ1-2 | TRBD1 | TRBV2 | NA | TGTGCCAGCAGGACGGACAGGTCGAATGGCTACACCTTC | CASRTDRSNGYTF
TRBJ1-1 | NA | TRBV6-6 | NA | TGTGCCAGCAAGTCGGTTCAGAACACTGAAGCTTTCTTT | CASKSVQNTEAFF
TRBJ1-5 | NA | TRBV24-1 | NA | TGTGCCACCAGTGACTCCCAGGGGAGAGTCAATCAGCCCCAGCATTTT | CATSDSQGRVNQPQHF
TRBJ1-1 | TRBD1 | TRBV3-1/TRBV3-2 | NA | TGTGCCAGCAGCCAAATACAGGGGCATGGCTATTCGAACACTGAAGCTTTCTTT | CASSQIQGHGYSNTEAFF
TRBJ1-1 | TRBD1 | TRBV5-1 | NA | TGCGCCAGCAGCTTGGACAGGGGTAAGAACACTGAAGCTTTCTTT | CASSLDRGKNTEAFF
TRBJ2-3 | NA | TRBV21-1 | NA | TGTGCCAGCAGCTTCTTAAAGGGTCTAGCGGGGGGGCCTGGCACAGATACGCAGTATTTT | CASSFLKGLAGGPGTDTQYF
TRBJ1-1 | TRBD1 | TRBV9 | NA | TGTGCCAGCAGCTCCTCCGGGACAGGGGGGAACACTGAAGCTTTCTTT | CASSSSGTGGNTEAFF
TRBJ1-4 | NA | TRBV5-4 | NA | TGTGCCAGCAGCTCCGGGATGGCTGAAAAACTGTTTTTT | CASSSGMAEKLFF
TRBJ1-4 | NA | TRBV5-4 | NA | TGTGCCAGCAGCTTGGGACTTCAAACGGAAAAACTGTTTTTT | CASSLGLQTEKLFF
TRBJ1-3 | TRBD1 | TRBV4-3 | NA | TGCGCCAGCAGCCTCACCCCGGGACAGGGATCCCTTCACTCTGGAAACACCATATATTTT | CASSLTPGQGSLHSGNTIYF
TRBJ2-2 | TRBD2 | TRBV4-2 | few | TGTGCCAGCAGCCAAGTGATGGCGGGAGCCCGTACCGGGGAGCTGTTTTTT | CASSQVMAGARTGELFF